The source of this TCR beta chain is a study of T cells in Graves' hyperthyroidism and ophthalmopathy. At the level of the study: The initial diagnosis was the point when peripheral blood was collected, ahead of any treatment. Study-level results: Also found in blood were most expanded thyroid clonotypes above 0.001. A 13 V-J signature model discriminated ophthalmopathy versus stable hyperthyroidism. A median 6.5 months before onset, the model predicted ophthalmopathy.

Germline assignment: CDR1 MDHEN and CDR2 SYDVKM. CDR3 size: 14 residues. The V gene end was trimmed by 3 bases and the J gene end by 2 bases; junction bases not matched to a gene: 4. There are many counts of this clonotype. Its cognate antigen is unknown. Using RNA transcripts as the source, TCR beta CDR3 regions were amplified. Carried out on the TCR CDR3, a first-round RT-PCR used the HTBI primer set. TCRdb independently ran MiXCR on the multiplex PCR reads; one entry per CDR3 protein. The sample contains under 500,000 distinct CDR3 sequences, over 12% of which appear only once. Sequences were obtained from blood. The origin of this receptor is a man aged 50 to 60 with Graves' ophthalmopathy. The chain couples TRBV28 to TRBJ2-7; 7 bases match TRBD1. This CDR3 reads CASSFGQATYEQYF. As DNA, the CDR3 is TGTGCCAGCAGTTTTGGACAGGCAACCTACGAGCAGTACTTC.